The clone carrying this T cell receptor (beta chain) qualifies as hyperexpanded (1% or more). What it recognizes is unknown. This sample stems from a study of sequential checkpoint blockade in melanoma. Across the study: After both sequences, patients received maintenance nivolumab. Around 21 patients had tumor biopsies before treatment and at week 13.

Germline V CDR1 and CDR2: MNHGY, SAAAGT. The length of the CDR3 is 13 residues. Trimming stripped 5 bases from V and 4 bases from J, with 11 bases between. Assay: immunoSEQ multiplex PCR; the TCRdb copy retains only in-frame clones and omits some. The table records about 2,400 clones, 20% to 30% of them present only once. Regarding the study as a whole: About 30 times likelier clinical benefit followed increased tumor T-cell fraction and clonality. Mutational load did not correlate with tumor T-cell fraction or clonality.

Treatment noted: randomized to nivolumab then ipilimumab (arm A) or the reverse (arm B). The material sequenced was tumor tissue (inferred from file names), taken from a patient given nivolumab and ipilimumab in sequence. This clonotype was obtained from a human donor with melanoma. The chain employs TRBV6-8 and TRBJ1-1, with a weak D call TRBD1 (5 bases). CDR3 nucleotides: TGTGCCAGCAGTGGAGGGGAGGGCACTGAAGCTTTCTTT. Amino acid sequence: CASSGGEGTEAFF.